The text below deals with one TCR beta chain. Method: immunoSEQ multiplex PCR; TCRdb's copy keeps in-frame clones and lacks some. Altogether around 100,000 clones are present, 85% being singletons, with the ten largest covering around 15%. The data stem from a study of blood T cell repertoires in COVID-19. Study information: In each case, the material was cDNA or gDNA derived from T cells, B-cell-depleted T cells, or PBMCs.

The length of the CDR3 is 16 residues. CDR1 and CDR2 from the germline V gene are SGDLS and YYNGEE. The germline V and J ends were trimmed by 0 bases and 2 bases, with 14 bases remaining between them. The V call is TRBV9, the J call TRBJ2-5, with D unclear. The material sequenced was peripheral blood. The source of this sequence is a middle-aged man with active or convalescent COVID-19. DNA for the CDR3: TGTGCCAGCAGCGTAGCACTAACCTCGGGTCAAGAGACCCAGTACTTC. Protein product: CASSVALTSGQETQYF.